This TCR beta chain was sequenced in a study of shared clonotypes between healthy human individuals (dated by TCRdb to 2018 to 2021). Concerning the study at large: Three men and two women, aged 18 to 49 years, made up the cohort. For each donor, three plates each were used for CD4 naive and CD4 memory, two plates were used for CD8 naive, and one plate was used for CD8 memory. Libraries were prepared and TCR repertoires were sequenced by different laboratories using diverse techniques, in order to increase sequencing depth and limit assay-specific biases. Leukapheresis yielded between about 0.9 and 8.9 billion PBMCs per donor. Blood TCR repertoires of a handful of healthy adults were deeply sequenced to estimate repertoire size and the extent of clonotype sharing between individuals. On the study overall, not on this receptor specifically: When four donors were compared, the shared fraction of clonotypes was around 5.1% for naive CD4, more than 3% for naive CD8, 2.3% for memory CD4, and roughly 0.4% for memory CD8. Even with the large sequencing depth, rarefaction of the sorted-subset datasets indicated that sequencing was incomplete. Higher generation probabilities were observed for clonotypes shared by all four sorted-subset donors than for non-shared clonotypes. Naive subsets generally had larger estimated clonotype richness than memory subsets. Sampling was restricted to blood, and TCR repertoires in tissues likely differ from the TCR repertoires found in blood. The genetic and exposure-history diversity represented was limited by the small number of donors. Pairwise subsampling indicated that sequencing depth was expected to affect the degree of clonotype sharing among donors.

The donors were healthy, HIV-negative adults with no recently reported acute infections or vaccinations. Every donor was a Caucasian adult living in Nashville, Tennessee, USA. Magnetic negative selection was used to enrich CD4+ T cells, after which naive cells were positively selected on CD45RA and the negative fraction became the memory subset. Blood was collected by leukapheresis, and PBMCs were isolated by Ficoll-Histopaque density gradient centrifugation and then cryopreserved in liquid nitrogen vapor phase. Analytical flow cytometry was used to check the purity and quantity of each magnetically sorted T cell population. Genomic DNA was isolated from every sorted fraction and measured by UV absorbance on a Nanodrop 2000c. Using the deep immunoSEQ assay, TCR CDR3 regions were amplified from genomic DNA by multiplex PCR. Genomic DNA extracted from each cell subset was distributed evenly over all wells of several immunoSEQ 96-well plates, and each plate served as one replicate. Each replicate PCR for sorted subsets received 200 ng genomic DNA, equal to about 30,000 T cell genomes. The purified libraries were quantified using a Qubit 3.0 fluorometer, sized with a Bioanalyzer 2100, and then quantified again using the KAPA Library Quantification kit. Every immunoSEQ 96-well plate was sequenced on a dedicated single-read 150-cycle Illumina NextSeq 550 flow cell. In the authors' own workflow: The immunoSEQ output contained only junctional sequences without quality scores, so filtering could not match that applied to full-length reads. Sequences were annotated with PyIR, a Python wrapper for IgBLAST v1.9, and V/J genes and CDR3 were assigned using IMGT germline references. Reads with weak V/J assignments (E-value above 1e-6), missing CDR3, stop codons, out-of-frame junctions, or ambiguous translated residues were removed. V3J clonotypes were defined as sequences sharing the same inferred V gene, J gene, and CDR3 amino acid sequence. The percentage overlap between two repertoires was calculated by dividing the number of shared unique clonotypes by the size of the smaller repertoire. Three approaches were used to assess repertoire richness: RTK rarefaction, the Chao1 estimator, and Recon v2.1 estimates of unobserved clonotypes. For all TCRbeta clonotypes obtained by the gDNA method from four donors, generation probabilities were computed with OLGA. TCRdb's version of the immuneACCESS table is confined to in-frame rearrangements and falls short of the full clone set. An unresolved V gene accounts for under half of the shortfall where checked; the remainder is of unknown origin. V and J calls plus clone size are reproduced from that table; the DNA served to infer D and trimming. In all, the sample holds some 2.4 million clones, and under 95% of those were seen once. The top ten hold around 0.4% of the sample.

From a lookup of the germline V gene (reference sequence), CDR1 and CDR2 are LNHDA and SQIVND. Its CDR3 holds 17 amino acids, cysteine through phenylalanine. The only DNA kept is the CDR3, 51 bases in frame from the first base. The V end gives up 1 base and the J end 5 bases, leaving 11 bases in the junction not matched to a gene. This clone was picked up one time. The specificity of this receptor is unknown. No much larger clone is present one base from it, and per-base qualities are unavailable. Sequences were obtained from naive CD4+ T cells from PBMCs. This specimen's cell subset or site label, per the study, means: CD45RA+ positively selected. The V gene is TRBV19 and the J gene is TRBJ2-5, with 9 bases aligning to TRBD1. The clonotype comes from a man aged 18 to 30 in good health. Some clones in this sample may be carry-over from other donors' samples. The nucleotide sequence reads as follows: TGTGCCAGTAGTATAGTCCCACCGGGACAGGGTGGGGAGACCCAGTACTTC. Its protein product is CASSIVPPGQGGETQYF.